This T cell receptor beta chain is drawn from a study of shared clonotypes between healthy human individuals. Study information: Two women and a few men aged 18 to 49 served as donors.

It was approximately 280 ng DNA, 25,000 to 35,000 T cell genomes, that went into each replicate PCR of unsorted PBMC. Authors' processing steps: Owing to the provision of junction-only sequences devoid of quality scores by immunoSEQ, filtering differed. Produced via immunoSEQ multiplex PCR; TCRdb's table is partial and in-frame only. The V and J calls and clone size come from that table; D and trimming were worked out from the DNA. The table has about 460,000 clones, roughly 80% seen once; the top ten hold 12%. V shed 5 bases, J shed 4 bases, and the junction held 11 bases outside the gene matches. Germline V gene lookup returns CDR1 SQVTM and CDR2 ANQGSEA. The CDR3 sequence is 15 residues long.

The receptor comes from a woman between 35 and 50 years old in good health. Some clones in this sample may be carry-over from other donors' samples. Source material: PBMCs. This sequence joins TRBV29-1 and TRBJ2-1, with 7 bases identical to TRBD1. CDR3 DNA sequence: TGCAGCGTTTGCGATGACAGGGTGGTGTACAATGAGCAGTTCTTC. Translation gives CSVCDDRVVYNEQFF.